The clone carrying this TCR beta chain has a handful of counts. Antigen unknown. These data originate in a study of metastatic and nonmetastatic thyroid tumors. Turning to the study itself: The comparison covered peripheral blood and tumor or nodule tissue in malignant and benign thyroid patients.

Using MiXCR, TCRdb re-called clones from the PCR reads. The sample gives 20,000 to 25,000 clones, around 15% of which show up once; 8% to 13% is in the top ten. General observations from the study: Across blood and tumor, TCR beta diversity in malignant thyroid tumors was reportedly significantly higher than in benign nodules.

The trim removed 2 bases at V and 1 base at J, leaving 8 bases unmatched. Per germline, CDR1 MNHNS and CDR2 SASEGT. The length of the CDR3 is 17 residues. Until they underwent thyroid surgery, no patient had received any treatment. Sequenced sample: tumor tissue. The chain uses TRBV6-1 and TRBJ1-2, with TRBD1 matching 9 bases. The sequence came from a female donor with papillary thyroid cancer or a benign thyroid nodule (not recorded which). Some clones in this sample may be carry-over from other donors' samples. CDR3 region: CASSEMVTGGFNYGYTF. In DNA form, the CDR3 reads TGTGCCAGCAGTGAAATGGTGACAGGGGGGTTTAACTATGGCTACACCTTC.